Listed here are 17 T cell receptor beta chains from one sample, sequenced in a study of identical twins. TCRdb itself ran the 5' RACE reads through MiXCR, one entry per CDR3 protein. The data hold hundreds of thousands of distinct CDR3 sequences, with around 6.1% observed a single time. Source material: naive T cells sorted from blood. Receptors originate from a man aged 18 to 30 in good health.

This clonotype was seen ten or more times. CDR3 sequence reads: CASKLAGNNEQFF. CDR3 DNA: TGTGCCAGCAAACTAGCGGGAAACAATGAGCAGTTCTTC. This chain links TRBV2 with TRBJ2-1, with 10 bases identical to TRBD2. This CDR3 is 13 amino acids long. The V segment lost 7 bases and the J segment 5 bases; nucleotides outside the gene matches: 2. The germline gives CDR1 SNHLY, CDR2 FYNNEI.

This rearrangement joins TRBV28 to TRBJ1-1; D not resolved. From germline, CDR1 is MDHEN and CDR2 SYDVKM. The V end lost 2 bases, the J end lost 1 base, and 23 bases lay between the germline ends. The CDR3 contains 19 residues. CDR3 sequence reads: CASSLPRPPLKHTNTEAFF. The CDR3 nucleotides are TGTGCCAGCAGTTTACCCAGACCCCCACTGAAACACACGAACACTGAAGCTTTCTTT.

This CDR3 is CASSLYGTGEADTQYF. The CDR3 bases are TGTGCCAGCAGTTTATACGGGACAGGGGAGGCAGATACGCAGTATTTT. The J gene is TRBJ2-3, the V gene TRBV12-3 or TRBV12-4; 10 bases are shared with TRBD1. J gave up 4 bases and V 2 bases, and 6 bases lay outside the gene matches. The CDR3 is 16 amino acids.

This clonotype has just a few counts. The chain carries TRBV2 and TRBJ2-5, with D possibly being TRBD1 or TRBD2 (7 bases each). There are 14 residues in the CDR3. Germline values: CDR1 SNHLY, CDR2 FYNNEI. V shed 3 bases and J shed 5 bases, with 13 bases lying between them. The CDR3 reads CASSDQGGRETQYF. The CDR3 DNA reads as TGTGCCAGCAGTGACCAGGGGGGGAGGGAGACCCAGTACTTC.

This clonotype turned up a few times. The chain employs TRBV7-9 and TRBJ1-1; D is possibly TRBD1 (6 bases). The CDR3 length is 13 residues. Germline V gene sequence: CDR1 SEHNR, CDR2 FQNEAQ (reference sequence). V lost 4 bases and J lost 7, with 13 bases in between. As DNA, the CDR3 is TGTGCCAGCAGCTCCCTGGAGGACAGTGAAGCTTTCTTT. Encoded protein: CASSSLEDSEAFF.

This clonotype was recorded a few times. The chain joins TRBV7-9 to TRBJ2-5; TRBD2 matches 7 bases. From germline, CDR1 is SEHNR and CDR2 FQNEAQ (reference sequence). V trimming: 8 bases; J trimming: 5 bases; junction bases outside the gene matches: 11. The CDR3 runs 14 residues. CDR3 amino acids: CASGEGQVWETQYF. The CDR3 nucleotides are TGTGCCAGCGGGGAGGGTCAAGTCTGGGAGACCCAGTACTTC.

This clonotype was observed a few times. The V and J genes are TRBV4-3 and TRBJ2-7, with TRBD2 matching 15 bases. Looked up from germline, CDR1 is LGHNA and CDR2 is YSLEER. The CDR3 loop spans 17 amino acids. After removal of 4 bases from V and 5 bases from J, the junction contained 9 bases not matched to a gene. CDR3 region: CASSPQGLAGGSHEQYF. The CDR3 DNA follows: TGCGCCAGCAGCCCCCAGGGACTAGCGGGAGGATCCCACGAGCAGTACTTC.

This clonotype was picked up a small number of times. This sequence joins TRBV12-3 or TRBV12-4 and TRBJ2-5; tentatively, D is TRBD2 (6 bases). The CDR3 length is 13 residues. V was shortened by 3 bases and J by 5 bases, with 10 bases between the two germline ends. This CDR3 is CASSFGLAETQYF. CDR3 coding DNA: TGTGCCAGCAGTTTTGGTCTAGCGGAGACCCAGTACTTC.

This clonotype has ten or more counts. V gene TRBV12-3 or TRBV12-4 combines with J gene TRBJ2-7; TRBD2 aligns across 12 bases. Trimming took 5 bases from V and 2 from J; bases not matched to a gene: 4. The CDR3 spans 15 residues. Written as DNA, the CDR3 is TGTGCCAGCAGTAGGACTAGCGGGGCAGCCTACGAGCAGTACGTC. It yields the protein CASSRTSGAAYEQYV.

Ten or more counts support this clonotype. CDR3 sequence: CASEFTAKDRRNYGYTF. CDR3 sequence (DNA): TGTGCCAGCGAGTTTACGGCAAAGGACAGGCGCAACTATGGCTACACCTTC. The rearrangement links TRBV28 to TRBJ1-2, with 7 nucleotides matching TRBD1. The germline V gene encodes CDR1 MDHEN and CDR2 SYDVKM. The CDR3 is 17 amino acids. J was trimmed by 2 bases and V by 8 bases; bases with no gene match: 17.

The rearrangement joins TRBV20-1 to TRBJ1-3, with TRBD1 identical over 7 bases. The trim removed 2 bases at V and 3 bases at J, leaving 7 bases unmatched. Germline V lookup: CDR1 DFQATT, CDR2 SNEGSKA (reference sequence). CDR3 length equals 15 residues. The CDR3 loop reads CSARSLRDSGNTIYF. CDR3 in DNA: TGCAGTGCTAGATCCCTTCGGGACAGTGGAAACACCATATATTTT.

This clonotype was counted a few times. The chain combines TRBV18 with TRBJ2-3; 11 nucleotides line up with TRBD2. V shed 6 bases, J shed 6 bases, and the junction held 8 bases outside the gene matches. This CDR3 region has 15 residues. The germline V gene encodes CDR1 KGHSH and CDR2 LQKENI. The CDR3 region is CASSPTSGRSDTQYF. The CDR3 region has the DNA TGTGCCAGCTCGCCCACTAGCGGGAGAAGTGATACGCAGTATTTT.

In its sample, this clonotype was seen a few times. This rearrangement joins TRBV29-1 to TRBJ2-2, with 9 bases that match TRBD1. The CDR3 has 13 amino acids. V dropped 4 bases and J dropped 5; count of bases not matched to a gene: 2. Germline assignment: CDR1 SQVTM and CDR2 ANQGSEA. The CDR3 coding sequence is TGCAGCGTTGGGGGGACAGGGACCGGGGAGCTGTTTTTT. The encoded protein is CSVGGTGTGELFF.

The chain uses TRBV5-1 and TRBJ2-7, with 9 bases lining up with TRBD1. V lost 3 bases, J lost 2 bases, and 12 bases stayed unmatched. Germline-derived CDR1 and CDR2 are SGHRS and YFSETQ. This CDR3 spans 17 amino acids. This chain's CDR3 is CASSSEPTGTGPYEQYF. The CDR3 nucleotides are TGCGCCAGCAGCTCGGAACCAACCGGGACAGGGCCCTACGAGCAGTACTTC.

This clonotype was counted a few times. This sequence joins TRBV7-9 and TRBJ2-4; D perhaps matches TRBD2 (5 bases). V lost 4 bases and J lost 2, with 18 bases in between. Germline CDR1 reads SEHNR; CDR2 reads FQNEAQ (reference sequence). The CDR3 covers 17 residues. DNA of the CDR3: TGTGCCAGCAGCTCTTTCTCCCTTCCGGGGTCCAAAAACATTCAGTACTTC. Translated: CASSSFSLPGSKNIQYF.

This clonotype was seen many times. The V call is TRBV20-1, the J call TRBJ2-2, with D unclear. Per germline, CDR1 DFQATT and CDR2 SNEGSKA (reference sequence). There are 14 residues in the CDR3. The V end was cut by 5 bases, the J end by 6 bases, with 16 bases between. The CDR3 loop is CSAAGSLGPGELFF. CDR3 DNA: TGCAGTGCTGCCGGGTCCCTAGGACCCGGGGAGCTGTTTTTT.

This clonotype was found many times. The chain carries TRBV20-1 and TRBJ2-1; the match to TRBD1 covers 9 bases. This CDR3 is built from 13 residues. Looked up from germline, CDR1 is DFQATT and CDR2 is SNEGSKA (reference sequence). With 6 bases clipped from V and 3 bases from J, the junction kept 3 bases outside the gene matches. The CDR3 protein is CSARTGDYNEQFF. The DNA of the CDR3 is TGCAGTGCCAGGACAGGGGACTACAATGAGCAGTTCTTC.